This is a list of T cell receptor beta chains from one sample in a study of control samples from healthy donors and cancer patients. Only in-frame clones appear in the TCRdb table, and some are missing; sequencing was by immunoSEQ multiplex PCR. The repertoire includes roughly 59,000 clones, 92% of them detected once, and about 1.7% sits in the top ten. Sequencing was done on a sample of PBMCs. The receptors here all came from a man aged 40-55 years with colorectal cancer. The CDR3 runs from the conserved cysteine through the conserved F or W. The order of the fields is J gene, clone size, CDR3 length, V gene, D gene, CDR3 DNA, CDR3 protein. The D gene is left open where the match is weak. Clone size is given for some rows only: seen once, a few or many times, or a class if the clone is expanded.

TRBJ1-1 | . | 16 | TRBV20-1 | . | TGCAGTGCTAGTCCATCTAGGGGTAGCTTGAACACTGAAGCTTTCTTT | CSASPSRGSLNTEAFF
TRBJ1-3 | . | 18 | TRBV5-5 | TRBD1 | TGTGCCAGCAGCTTGGAGGACAGGGGGCTCCGATCCGGAAACACCATATATTTT | CASSLEDRGLRSGNTIYF
TRBJ1-1 | . | 11 | TRBV12-3/TRBV12-4 | . | TGTGCCAGCAGTTCCTACACTGAAGCTTTCTTT | CASSSYTEAFF
TRBJ1-4 | . | 15 | TRBV7-3 | . | TGTGCCAGCAGCCGCGGGCGGGCGCCAAATGAAAAACTGTTTTTT | CASSRGRAPNEKLFF
TRBJ2-2 | . | 15 | TRBV5-4 | TRBD1 | TGTGCCAGCAGCTTGGGTGGACAGGGAGAAAGGGAGCTGTTTTTT | CASSLGGQGERELFF
TRBJ2-7 | . | 13 | TRBV21-1 | . | TGTGCCAGCAGCAAACGTGGATCTGACGAGCAGTACTTC | CASSKRGSDEQYF
TRBJ1-2 | . | 13 | TRBV4-3 | . | TGCGCCAGCAGCCTAGACAGGAACTATGGCTACACCTTC | CASSLDRNYGYTF
TRBJ1-5 | . | 17 | TRBV6-2/TRBV6-3 | . | TGTGCCAGCAGCTCACTTCGGAGAGGGGTGGACAATCAGCCCCAGCATTTT | CASSSLRRGVDNQPQHF
TRBJ2-5 | . | 18 | TRBV7-6 | TRBD1 | TGTGCCAGCAGCTTAGCAGGTGTGGGACAGGGTAATCATAAGACCCAGTACTTC | CASSLAGVGQGNHKTQYF
TRBJ2-5 | . | 15 | TRBV7-9 | . | TGTGCCAGCAGCTCCCGACAGCTTCCCCAAGAGACCCAGTACTTC | CASSSRQLPQETQYF
TRBJ2-7 | . | 15 | TRBV11-2 | TRBD1 | TGTGCCAGCAGCCCCGGGACAGGGGTCCCCTACGAGCAGTACTTC | CASSPGTGVPYEQYF
TRBJ1-1 | . | 14 | TRBV25-1 | . | TGTGCCAGCAGTGAATTAGGGGAGAACACTGAAGCTTTCTTT | CASSELGENTEAFF
TRBJ1-1 | . | 14 | TRBV2 | . | TGTGCCAGCAGTACTCACAGAGTGAACACTGAAGCTTTCTTT | CASSTHRVNTEAFF
TRBJ1-3 | . | 16 | TRBV7-6 | . | TGTGCCAGCAGCCCCGGCAACGGTCTCTCTGGAAACACCATATATTTT | CASSPGNGLSGNTIYF
TRBJ1-1 | . | 14 | TRBV7-9 | . | TGTGCCAGCAGTCTGGGGGCGTCGAACACTGAAGCTTTCTTT | CASSLGASNTEAFF
TRBJ2-7 | few | 15 | TRBV6-1 | . | TGTGCCAGCAGTGAACGTTTGTACATGCTCTACGAGCAGTACTTC | CASSERLYMLYEQYF
TRBJ2-4 | . | 14 | TRBV20-1 | . | TGCAGTGCTAGTTTAAGGCGGGGTGAGGACATTCAGTACTTC | CSASLRRGEDIQYF
TRBJ1-2 | . | 12 | TRBV5-1 | . | . | CASSFSGPVYTF
TRBJ1-4 | . | 16 | TRBV5-1 | . | TGCGCCAGCAGCTTGGCTCCGGCAGCAACTAATGAAAAACTGTTTTTT | CASSLAPAATNEKLFF
TRBJ2-3 | . | 14 | TRBV3-1/TRBV3-2 | TRBD2 | TGTGCCAGCAGCCGCCGGGGGGTCTCGGATACGCAGTATTTT | CASSRRGVSDTQYF
TRBJ2-5 | . | 14 | TRBV2 | TRBD2 | TGTGTCCTACGACGGGAGGAAGGGTTGGAGACCCAGTACTTC | CVLRREEGLETQYF
TRBJ2-2 | . | 12 | TRBV12-3/TRBV12-4 | . | TGTGCCAGCAGTCGTAGCACCGGGGAGCTGTTTTTT | CASSRSTGELFF
TRBJ1-3 | . | 13 | TRBV12-5 | . | TGTGCTAGTGGCCGAGGCCCTGGAAACACCATATATTTT | CASGRGPGNTIYF
TRBJ1-1 | few | 15 | TRBV4-2 | . | TGTGCCAGCAGCCAAGATAGGGGCGGCTACACTGAAGCTTTCTTT | CASSQDRGGYTEAFF
TRBJ2-4 | few | 14 | TRBV5-8 | TRBD1 | TGTGCCAGCAGCTCACAGGGGGCCAAAAACATTCAGTACTTC | CASSSQGAKNIQYF
TRBJ1-2 | . | 13 | TRBV30 | . | TGTGCCTGGAGAAAGGGCACTAACTATGGCTACACCTTC | CAWRKGTNYGYTF
TRBJ2-2 | . | 17 | TRBV19 | TRBD2 | TGTGCCAGTAGTATAAGGCCCTTAGCGGGGGGGCCCGGGGAGCTGTTTTTT | CASSIRPLAGGPGELFF
TRBJ2-7 | . | 14 | TRBV13 | TRBD1 | TGTGCCAGCAGCAGGTCGGACAGGGTCTACGAGCAGTACTTC | CASSRSDRVYEQYF
TRBJ1-6 | . | 18 | TRBV4-1 | TRBD1 | TGCGCCAGCAGCCAAGATCGCCGACAGGGGCTTGGAAATTCACCCCTCCACTTT | CASSQDRRQGLGNSPLHF
TRBJ1-1 | . | 14 | TRBV19 | . | TGTGCCAGTAGTATATTCGGGTTGGGCACTGAAGCTTTCTTT | CASSIFGLGTEAFF
TRBJ2-7 | . | 14 | TRBV3-1/TRBV3-2 | . | TGTGCCAGCAGCCAAGGCGGGACGGCCTACGAGCAGTACTTC | CASSQGGTAYEQYF
TRBJ1-4 | . | 13 | TRBV6-5 | TRBD1 | TGTGCCAGCAGCCGGGACAGGGGTGAAAAACTGTTTTTT | CASSRDRGEKLFF
TRBJ1-3 | . | 16 | TRBV6-5 | . | TGTGCCAGCAGTTATGGGGGGAAGCTCTCTGGAAACACCATATATTTT | CASSYGGKLSGNTIYF
TRBJ2-1 | . | 14 | TRBV10-1 | . | TGCGCCAGCAGCGAGGGGGGGGCGTACAATGAGCAGTTCTTC | CASSEGGAYNEQFF
TRBJ1-2 | once | 12 | TRBV19 | . | TGTGCCAGTCGGAGGGAATTGTGGGGCTACACCTTC | CASRRELWGYTF
TRBJ2-1 | . | 13 | TRBV12-3/TRBV12-4 | . | TGTGCCAGCAGTCGAGGAGTTTACAATGAGCAGTTCTTC | CASSRGVYNEQFF
TRBJ1-1 | . | 14 | TRBV19 | . | TGTGCCAGTAGTACCCCAGGGCTTGGCACTGAAGCTTTCTTT | CASSTPGLGTEAFF
TRBJ1-3 | . | 13 | TRBV3-1/TRBV3-2 | . | TGTGCCAGCAGCCACCGAGCTGGAAACACCATATATTTT | CASSHRAGNTIYF
TRBJ1-2 | once | 14 | TRBV14 | . | TGTGCCAGCAGCCAAGACAGGGTTGATTATGGCTACACCTTC | CASSQDRVDYGYTF
TRBJ2-2 | . | 17 | TRBV2 | TRBD2 | TGTGCCAGCAGAATCCAAGCGGGGGGGCGAGGGACCGGGGAGCTGTTTTTT | CASRIQAGGRGTGELFF
TRBJ1-3 | . | 14 | TRBV6-6 | . | TGTGCCAGCAGTTACTCGGGAGAAGGAAACACCATATATTTT | CASSYSGEGNTIYF
TRBJ2-7 | . | 15 | TRBV13 | TRBD1 | TGTGCCAGCAGCACTAGGGACAGATACCCCTACGAGCAGTACTTC | CASSTRDRYPYEQYF
TRBJ2-5 | once | 15 | TRBV6-5 | . | TGTGCCAGCCTGTCCGATGCGGACAGAGCTGGGACCCAGTACTTC | CASLSDADRAGTQYF
TRBJ1-1 | . | 15 | TRBV3-1/TRBV3-2 | TRBD1 | TGTGCCAGCAGCGAGATGGGGACAGGGGGCATTGGAGCTTTCTTT | CASSEMGTGGIGAFF
TRBJ1-5 | . | 13 | TRBV5-1 | . | TGCGCCAGCAGCTTGGGCGAGAATCAGCCCCAGCATTTT | CASSLGENQPQHF
TRBJ2-1 | . | 12 | TRBV6-2/TRBV6-3 | . | TGTGCCAGCAGTTACAGTGCGGACCCTGGGTTCTTC | CASSYSADPGFF
TRBJ1-3 | . | 15 | TRBV7-9 | . | TGTGCCAGCAGCCGGGAGGGAAGCTCTGGAAACACCATATATTTT | CASSREGSSGNTIYF
TRBJ1-1 | . | 13 | TRBV18 | . | TGTGCCAGCTCACCGACAATGAACACTGAAGCTTTCTTT | CASSPTMNTEAFF
TRBJ2-7 | . | 13 | TRBV7-9 | . | TGTGCCAGCAGCCGCGGACTTGCATACGAGCAGTACTTC | CASSRGLAYEQYF
TRBJ1-5 | . | 15 | TRBV7-9 | . | TGTGCCAGCAGCTTAAATGGAGGGGCGGGGCAGCCCCAGCATTTT | CASSLNGGAGQPQHF
TRBJ2-1 | . | 18 | TRBV4-1 | TRBD2 | TGCGCCAGCAGCCAAGACCCAGGGAGCGGGGGCCCCCCAGGCGAGCAGTTCTTC | CASSQDPGSGGPPGEQFF
TRBJ1-2 | . | 13 | TRBV6-5 | . | TGTGCCAGCAGTTACATAGCTAACTATGGCTACACCTTC | CASSYIANYGYTF
TRBJ1-1 | once | 15 | TRBV7-6 | TRBD1 | TGTGCCAGCAGCTTCGGGACAGGGGTGAACACTGAAGCTTTCTTT | CASSFGTGVNTEAFF
TRBJ2-2 | . | 14 | TRBV5-8 | . | TGTGCCAGCTCCCGAAAGCGGGCCATCGGGGAGCTGTTTTTT | CASSRKRAIGELFF
TRBJ1-1 | . | 12 | TRBV2 | . | TGTGCCAGCAGTACCCGACAGAATCAGGCTTTCTTT | CASSTRQNQAFF
TRBJ2-2 | . | 13 | TRBV7-2 | . | TGTGCCAGCAGCAACAGCCTTACCGGGGAGCTGTTTTTT | CASSNSLTGELFF
TRBJ2-1 | . | 16 | TRBV9 | TRBD1 | TGTGCCAGCAGCGTATCTGACAGGGGAATCTACAATGAGCAGTTCTTC | CASSVSDRGIYNEQFF
TRBJ2-3 | . | 15 | TRBV6-5 | TRBD1 | TGTGCCAGCAGGGATGACAGGGACGGCACAGATACGCAGTATTTT | CASRDDRDGTDTQYF
TRBJ2-7 | . | 12 | TRBV5-5 | . | TGTGCCAGCAGCTTGGGTAGTCGGGAGCAGTACTTC | CASSLGSREQYF
TRBJ1-1 | . | 15 | TRBV19 | TRBD1 | TGTGCCAGTGGTCCCCTGACAGGGATGAACACTGAAGCTTTCTTT | CASGPLTGMNTEAFF